The present entry profiles one TCR beta chain with its context. The time point here: pre-sensitization, week 0. This sample's treatment: therapeutic diphenylcyclopropenone sensitization with weekly scalp DPC. This specimen belongs to a study of human T cells and chemical hapten exposure. TCRdb re-called the RACE reads with MiXCR, one entry per CDR3 protein. The table records approximately 260,000 distinct CDR3 sequences, about 8.6% of them present only once. The clonotype was recovered from a woman between 40 and 50 years old with alopecia areata. Some clones in this sample may be carry-over from other donors' samples. The input for sequencing was whole blood, taken in connection with sensitization to the hapten diphenylcyclopropenone (DPC).

CDR3 DNA sequence: TGTGCCAGCAGCCCGACTAGCGGGAGTCCCGAGACCCAGTACTTC. Protein: CASSPTSGSPETQYF. The chain employs TRBV2 and TRBJ2-5, with 12 nucleotides matching TRBD2. Germline-derived CDR1 and CDR2 are SNHLY and FYNNEI. V lost 6 bases, J lost 5 bases, and 7 bases stayed unmatched. The CDR3 consists of 15 residues. Full variable domain (missing parts from reference TRBV2 and TRBJ2-5): EPEVTQTPSHQVTQMGQEVILRCVPISNHLYFYWYRQILGQKVEFLVSFYNNEISEKSEIFDDQFSVERPDGSNFTLKIRSTKLEDSAMYFCASSPTSGSPETQYFGPGTRLLVL.